These T cell receptor beta chains were read from a single sample in a study of PD-1 blockade in classical Hodgkin lymphoma. Only in-frame clones appear in the TCRdb table, and some are missing; sequencing was by immunoSEQ multiplex PCR. The sample holds approximately 160,000 clones; 78% are singletons and the top ten take roughly 8.4%. The specimen was peripheral blood mononuclear cells (PBMCs), collected before the second cycle of nivolumab. These receptors originate from a human donor with classical Hodgkin lymphoma. Both conserved end residues are part of each CDR3. A D gene is named only where the DNA matches it firmly. Expanded clones get a size class; other rows say once, few or many, or leave the size out.

v_call: TRBV6-6
j_call: TRBJ1-5
clone_size: NA
d_call: TRBD1
cdr3_aa: CASSYGGTAHGQPQHF
cdr3_nt: TGTGCCAGCAGTTACGGAGGGACAGCCCACGGGCAGCCCCAGCATTTT

v_call: TRBV30
j_call: TRBJ2-5
clone_size: NA
d_call: NA
cdr3_aa: CAWSSGSRETQYF
cdr3_nt: TGTGCCTGGAGTTCCGGCAGCCGGGAGACCCAGTACTTC

v_call: TRBV7-2
j_call: TRBJ1-2
clone_size: NA
d_call: NA
cdr3_aa: CASTPAGANYGYTF
cdr3_nt: TGTGCCAGCACCCCCGCAGGCGCTAACTATGGCTACACCTTC

v_call: TRBV5-5
j_call: TRBJ2-4
clone_size: NA
d_call: NA
cdr3_aa: CASSLGPNIQYF
cdr3_nt: TGTGCCAGCAGCTTGGGGCCAAACATTCAGTACTTC

v_call: TRBV27
j_call: TRBJ1-1
clone_size: NA
d_call: NA
cdr3_aa: CASIGTRRLMNTEAFF
cdr3_nt: TGTGCCAGCATAGGAACAAGGCGCCTGATGAACACTGAAGCTTTCTTT

v_call: TRBV19
j_call: TRBJ2-3
clone_size: NA
d_call: NA
cdr3_aa: CASSIAFGPDTQYF
cdr3_nt: TGTGCCAGTAGTATAGCGTTCGGACCAGATACGCAGTATTTT

v_call: TRBV6-5
j_call: TRBJ1-4
clone_size: NA
d_call: NA
cdr3_aa: CASRNGMTKNEKLFF
cdr3_nt: TGTGCCAGCAGGAACGGGATGACTAAGAATGAAAAACTGTTTTTT

v_call: TRBV19
j_call: TRBJ1-1
clone_size: NA
d_call: NA
cdr3_aa: CASSIVPTALNTEAFF
cdr3_nt: TGTGCCAGTAGTATAGTCCCGACAGCTCTGAACACTGAAGCTTTCTTT

v_call: TRBV18
j_call: TRBJ2-4
clone_size: few
d_call: NA
cdr3_aa: CASSSGAKNIQYF
cdr3_nt: TGTGCCAGCTCATCCGGGGCCAAAAACATTCAGTACTTC

v_call: TRBV28
j_call: TRBJ1-1
clone_size: few
d_call: NA
cdr3_aa: CASSAFSPPEAFF
cdr3_nt: TGTGCCAGCAGTGCGTTCAGCCCACCTGAAGCTTTCTTT

v_call: TRBV6-1
j_call: TRBJ2-2
clone_size: NA
d_call: TRBD1
cdr3_aa: CASSESRGRSGELFF
cdr3_nt: TGTGCCAGCAGTGAGTCCAGGGGGCGTTCCGGGGAGCTGTTTTTT

v_call: TRBV10-3
j_call: TRBJ2-1
clone_size: NA
d_call: NA
cdr3_aa: CAIRGSNEQFF
cdr3_nt: TGTGCCATCAGGGGCAGCAATGAGCAGTTCTTC

v_call: TRBV7-2
j_call: TRBJ1-3
clone_size: once
d_call: TRBD1
cdr3_aa: CASSGQGRSGNTIYF
cdr3_nt: TGTGCCAGCAGCGGACAGGGAAGATCTGGAAACACCATATATTTT

v_call: TRBV15
j_call: TRBJ2-4
clone_size: NA
d_call: NA
cdr3_aa: CATSRVGSAKNIQYF
cdr3_nt: TGTGCCACCAGCAGAGTCGGGTCGGCGAAAAACATTCAGTACTTC

v_call: TRBV6-1
j_call: TRBJ1-3
clone_size: NA
d_call: TRBD1
cdr3_aa: CASRGQGRNTIYF
cdr3_nt: TGTGCCAGCAGAGGACAGGGACGAAACACCATATATTTT

v_call: TRBV6-6
j_call: TRBJ2-5
clone_size: NA
d_call: TRBD1
cdr3_aa: CASRRTTGGLQETQYF
cdr3_nt: TGTGCCAGCAGACGGACGACAGGGGGCCTGCAAGAGACCCAGTACTTC

v_call: TRBV19
j_call: TRBJ1-6
clone_size: NA
d_call: NA
cdr3_aa: CASSRGTYNSPLHF
cdr3_nt: TGTGCCAGTAGTAGAGGGACGTATAATTCACCCCTCCACTTT

v_call: TRBV13
j_call: TRBJ2-2
clone_size: NA
d_call: NA
cdr3_aa: CASSPRDSRNTGELFF
cdr3_nt: TGTGCCAGCAGCCCCCGGGACTCAAGGAACACCGGGGAGCTGTTTTTT

v_call: TRBV4-1
j_call: TRBJ2-3
clone_size: NA
d_call: NA
cdr3_aa: CASSQFLDTQYF
cdr3_nt: TGCGCCAGCAGCCAATTTCTGGATACGCAGTATTTT

v_call: TRBV6-4
j_call: TRBJ2-4
clone_size: few
d_call: NA
cdr3_aa: CASSDKAGIAKNIQYF
cdr3_nt: TGTGCCAGCAGTGACAAGGCGGGAATAGCCAAAAACATTCAGTACTTC

v_call: TRBV28
j_call: TRBJ2-7
clone_size: NA
d_call: NA
cdr3_aa: CASSPALGLSYEQYF
cdr3_nt: TGTGCCAGCAGTCCTGCCTTGGGTCTCTCCTACGAGCAGTACTTC

v_call: TRBV25-1
j_call: TRBJ2-5
clone_size: NA
d_call: NA
cdr3_aa: CASSDPPGQEAQYF
cdr3_nt: TGTGCCAGCAGTGACCCCCCCGGGCAAGAGGCCCAGTACTTC

v_call: TRBV19
j_call: TRBJ2-5
clone_size: NA
d_call: TRBD1
cdr3_aa: CASKGQGGETQYF
cdr3_nt: TGTGCCAGTAAGGGACAGGGGGGAGAGACCCAGTACTTC

v_call: TRBV11-1
j_call: TRBJ2-1
clone_size: NA
d_call: NA
cdr3_aa: CASSLSLGVSYNEQFF
cdr3_nt: TGTGCCAGCAGCCTTTCTCTAGGAGTCTCCTACAATGAGCAGTTCTTC

v_call: TRBV19
j_call: TRBJ2-3
clone_size: NA
d_call: TRBD1
cdr3_aa: CASTTGQVPDTQYF
cdr3_nt: TGTGCCAGTACCACGGGACAGGTCCCAGATACGCAGTATTTT

v_call: TRBV7-9
j_call: TRBJ1-1
clone_size: NA
d_call: NA
cdr3_aa: CASSLAPLEAFF
cdr3_nt: TGTGCCAGCAGCTTAGCCCCTCTGGAGGCTTTCTTT

v_call: TRBV30
j_call: TRBJ1-2
clone_size: NA
d_call: NA
cdr3_aa: CAWSGVSDGGYTF
cdr3_nt: TGTGCCTGGAGTGGGGTTTCCGACGGGGGCTACACCTTC